This T cell receptor (beta chain) was captured by sequencing in a study of beta chain features in type 1 diabetes. Across the study: Age, gender, cell numbers and subset yield matched between patients and controls.

Expressed TCRB transcripts were sequenced, since all the RNA that had been isolated was reverse transcribed. Sequenced by immunoSEQ multiplex PCR; TCRdb stores in-frame clones only, minus some. The profile covers hundreds of thousands of clones, with 10% to 15% appearing a single time and more than 0.015% taken by the ten largest. CDR1 MDHEN and CDR2 SYDVKM come from the germline V gene. The CDR3 loop spans 16 amino acids. The V end was cut by 5 bases, the J end by 5 bases, with 22 bases between. Cell sorting via CD45RO/CCR7/CD25/CD127/CD95/CD27 was performed to obtain CD4+ naive, central memory, regulatory and stem cell-like memory cells. This clone was counted a few times.

This rearrangement joins TRBV28 to TRBJ2-7; tentatively, D is TRBD1 (6 bases). Material for sequencing was naive CD4+ T cells from blood. This TCR was sampled from a man aged 18 to 30 in good health. CDR3 region: CASSEGVAAGWDEQYF. CDR3 in DNA: TGTGCCAGCAGTGAGGGGGTGGCGGCCGGGTGGGACGAGCAGTACTTC.